This T cell receptor beta chain was obtained from a study of blood T cell repertoires in COVID-19. Study background: Both acute and convalescent COVID-19 samples were obtained from the United States, Italy and Spain.

In the original workflow: Using reference gene primer amplification, nucleated cell counts were estimated. Some clones are missing from TCRdb's copy, which holds only in-frame ones; the method was immunoSEQ multiplex PCR. The DNA gave D and trimming, while V, J and clone size come from that table. The table shows about 260,000 clones, with about 90% occurring only once. The germline CDR1 and CDR2 sequences are LNHDA and SQIVND (reference sequence). The CDR3 has 15 amino acids. The V gene end was trimmed by 3 bases and the J gene end by 7 bases; junction bases not matched to a gene: 6. The rearrangement uses TRBV19 and TRBJ1-6; 7 nucleotides agree with TRBD1. The TCR was taken from a person between 18 and 35 years old with COVID-19, enrolled during active disease. Sequencing was done on a sample of peripheral blood. CDR3 sequence: CASSISQGRNSPLHF. CDR3 bases: TGTGCCAGTAGTATTTCACAGGGGAGGAATTCACCCCTCCACTTT.